Listed here are 21 T cell receptor beta chains from one sample, sequenced in a study of shared clonotypes between healthy human individuals. Repertoires were generated with immunoSEQ multiplex PCR, while TCRdb's copy carries only in-frame clones and drops some. The sample comprises 300,000 or so clones, less than 85% of which are singletons, and approximately 10% rests with the top ten. The sequenced material came from memory CD4+ T cells sorted from blood. This sample's subset: CD45RA-negative fraction. The receptors here all came from a man under 40 in good health.

The V gene is TRBV19, the J gene TRBJ2-5; D not certain. V lost 4 bases, J lost 2 bases, and 11 bases lay in between. The CDR3 sequence is 14 residues long. From germline, CDR1 is LNHDA and CDR2 SQIVND (reference sequence). As DNA, the CDR3 is TGTGCCAGTAGTAAGACTTGGTCTCAAGAGACCCAGTACTTC. Translation: CASSKTWSQETQYF.

The genes are TRBV15 and TRBJ2-5; 7 bases fit TRBD1. This CDR3 is 18 amino acids long. V dropped 0 bases and J dropped 5; count of bases not matched to a gene: 15. Germline CDR1 LNHNV, CDR2 YYDKDF (reference sequence). The CDR3 region is CATSRDLAAGGKGETQYF. The DNA of the CDR3 is TGTGCCACCAGCAGAGATCTTGCGGCAGGGGGTAAGGGGGAGACCCAGTACTTC.

The chain links TRBV5-4 to TRBJ2-1; D is perhaps TRBD2 (6 bases). The CDR3 covers 15 residues. Germline V gene lookup returns CDR1 SGHNT and CDR2 YYREEE (reference sequence). V lost 4 bases, J lost 4 bases, and 15 bases lay in between. The CDR3 region is CASSRGTQEYNEQFF. The CDR3 bases are TGTGCCAGCAGCCGTGGGACTCAGGAATACAATGAGCAGTTCTTC.

This clone was seen more than once but under ten times. This chain uses TRBV14 with TRBJ2-5; 8 bases map to TRBD2. V dropped 2 bases and J dropped 4; count of bases not matched to a gene: 9. Germline loops: CDR1 SGHDN, CDR2 FVKESK. CDR3 length: 16 residues. In DNA, the CDR3 is TGTGCCAGCAGCCAAAGGAGGAGTAGCGGGGCAGAGACCCAGTACTTC. Translation gives CASSQRRSSGAETQYF.

This clone was detected once. The chain carries TRBV15 and TRBJ2-1, with TRBD2 identical over 12 bases. CDR3 length equals 16 residues. Germline V gene sequence: CDR1 LNHNV, CDR2 YYDKDF (reference sequence). The junction had 0 bases not matched to a gene; V was cut back by 2 bases and J by 1 base. CDR3 sequence (DNA): TGTGCCACCAGCAGACTAGCGGGAGGGTCCTACAATGAGCAGTTCTTC. It translates to CATSRLAGGSYNEQFF.

This chain links TRBV11-2 with TRBJ1-4; possible D gene TRBD1, 6 bases. The CDR3 loop spans 15 amino acids. Looked up from germline, CDR1 is SGHAT and CDR2 is FQNNGV. V dropped 3 bases and J dropped 7 bases, with 15 bases sitting between them. CDR3 loop: CASSFSGTTGEKLFF. The CDR3 coding sequence is TGTGCCAGCAGCTTCTCCGGGACAACCGGTGAAAAACTGTTTTTT.

The table lists this clone with a few counts. V usage is TRBV19 and J usage is TRBJ1-5; D is undetermined. V lost 8 bases and J lost 6, with 11 bases in between. The CDR3 consists of 12 residues. Germline assignment: CDR1 LNHDA and CDR2 SQIVND (reference sequence). As DNA, the CDR3 is TGTGCCAGTGGTTCTTTATTTCAGCCCCAGCATTTT. Translated: CASGSLFQPQHF.

This clone was observed a single time. The chain combines TRBV6-1 with TRBJ2-7; TRBD2 is a possible D gene (5 bases). V lost 6 bases to trimming and J lost 1 base, with 13 bases between them. CDR3 size: 14 residues. Germline loops: CDR1 MNHNS, CDR2 SASEGT. Written as DNA, the CDR3 is TGTGCCAGCAGCCTCATCGGGGTTTCCTACGAGCAGTACTTC. Translating gives CASSLIGVSYEQYF.

The chain is built from TRBV7-9 and TRBJ2-7; tentative D call: TRBD1 (5 bases). CDR3 length: 13 residues. V gave up 2 bases and J gave up 2 bases, with 7 bases separating them. CDR1 is SEHNR and CDR2 is FQNEAQ in the germline V gene (reference sequence). The CDR3 DNA reads TGTGCCAGCAGCTTACAGGGCCCCTACGAGCAGTACTTC. This gives the protein CASSLQGPYEQYF.

The DNA for the CDR3 is TGTGCCTGGAGTTTGACTGACACTGAAGCTTTCTTT. Its translation: CAWSLTDTEAFF. This chain joins TRBV30 and TRBJ1-1; unclear D gene. V was pared by 2 bases and J by 3 bases, with 7 bases between. Germline V lookup: CDR1 GTSNPN, CDR2 SVGIG (reference sequence). This CDR3 is built from 12 residues.

The chain has TRBV5-1 and TRBJ2-1; no firm D call. This CDR3 spans 15 amino acids. CDR1 SGHRS and CDR2 YFSETQ come from the germline V gene. With 0 bases removed from V and 3 bases from J, the gap between germline ends came to 10 bases. The CDR3 region is CASSLAESGYNEQFF. The CDR3 nucleotides are TGCGCCAGCAGCTTGGCGGAATCGGGCTACAATGAGCAGTTCTTC.

The V and J genes are TRBV5-1 and TRBJ2-2, with 7 bases aligning to TRBD1. The germline V gene has CDR1 SGHRS and CDR2 YFSETQ. Trimming took 0 bases from V and 7 from J; bases not matched to a gene: 18. This CDR3 comprises 19 residues. This CDR3 reads CASSLVAGQASPFGGELFF. The DNA of the CDR3 is TGCGCCAGCAGCTTGGTCGCTGGACAGGCTTCCCCGTTTGGCGGGGAGCTGTTTTTT.

The chain is built from TRBV7-2 and TRBJ2-1; TRBD1 is a possible D gene (6 bases). Germline CDR1 is SGHTA and CDR2 is FQGNSA. Trimming shortened V by 5 bases and J by 4 bases, and 9 bases separated the two germline ends. The CDR3 has 13 amino acids. CDR3 in DNA: TGTGCCAGCAGCCCGGACAGATACAATGAGCAGTTCTTC. Translated, it gives CASSPDRYNEQFF. Drawing the rest from reference TRBV7-2 and TRBJ2-1, the complete variable domain is GAGVSQSPSNKVTEKGKDVELRCDPISGHTALYWYRQSLGQGLEFLIYFQGNSAPDKSGLPSDRFSAERTGGSVSTLTIQRTQQEDSAVYLCASSPDRYNEQFFGPGTRLTVL.

V gene TRBV4-2 combines with J gene TRBJ1-3; D is unresolved. The ends were cut back, 1 base at V and 4 bases at J, with 11 bases in the middle. The CDR3 sequence is 15 residues long. CDR1 and CDR2 (germline): LGHNA, YNFKEQ. The CDR3 reads CASSQGGLAGNTIYF. CDR3 DNA: TGTGCCAGCAGCCAAGGTGGGCTTGCGGGAAACACCATATATTTT.

V gene TRBV25-1 combines with J gene TRBJ1-2; no clear D gene. CDR1 and CDR2 (germline): MGHDK, SYGVNS. The CDR3 runs to 12 residues. V shed 5 bases and J shed 6 bases, with 10 bases lying between them. The CDR3 sequence: CASSWSGDGYTF. DNA for the CDR3: TGTGCCAGCAGTTGGTCGGGTGATGGCTACACCTTC.

The V and J genes are TRBV5-1 and TRBJ2-2, with D possibly matching TRBD2 (5 bases). CDR1 is SGHRS and CDR2 is YFSETQ in the germline V gene. Between the trimmed V and J ends, which lost 3 bases and 0 bases, there was a span of 6 bases. The CDR3 spans 14 residues. The CDR3 loop is CASSSEANTGELFF. The CDR3 DNA is TGCGCCAGCAGCTCGGAGGCGAACACCGGGGAGCTGTTTTTT. Supplemented by reference TRBV5-1 and TRBJ2-2, the full variable domain reads KAGVTQTPRYLIKTRGQQVTLSCSPISGHRSVSWYQQTPGQGLQFLFEYFSETQRNKGNFPGRFSGRQFSNSRSEMNVSTLELGDSALYLCASSSEANTGELFFGEGSRLTVL.

The chain couples TRBV5-1 to TRBJ2-7, with a tentative D call TRBD2 (7 bases). The germline CDR1 and CDR2 sequences are SGHRS and YFSETQ. The CDR3 loop spans 18 amino acids. V was shortened by 4 bases and J by 1 base, with 24 bases between the two germline ends. The CDR3, as DNA: TGCGCCAGCAGCCCCACGGGGACAAGGACTAGAGCTTCCTACGAGCAGTACTTC. Its translation is CASSPTGTRTRASYEQYF.

The rearrangement links TRBV11-2 to TRBJ1-2, with 8 bases aligning to TRBD1. From germline, CDR1 is SGHAT and CDR2 FQNNGV. CDR3 length: 15 residues. The ends lost 5 bases at V and 0 bases at J; junction bases unmatched: 5. The CDR3 DNA reads as TGTGCCAGCAGCCCTGGGGACAGGTCTAACTATGGCTACACCTTC. This translates into CASSPGDRSNYGYTF.

The J gene is TRBJ2-1, the V gene TRBV15; the D is unclear. This CDR3 is built from 13 residues. The germline V and J ends were trimmed by 0 bases and 10 bases, with 10 bases remaining between them. Germline CDR1 reads LNHNV; CDR2 reads YYDKDF (reference sequence). CDR3 in DNA: TGTGCCACCAGCAGAGATTTAGGAATGGAGCAGTTCTTC. It is translated as CATSRDLGMEQFF.

This clone was observed a handful of times. This chain uses TRBV6-1 with TRBJ1-1, with 7 positions matching TRBD1. Germline CDR1 is MNHNS and CDR2 is SASEGT. V was clipped by 7 bases and J by 5 bases; unmatched bases: 1. The CDR3 sequence is 11 residues long. CDR3 residues: CASIRGTEAFF. Written as DNA, the CDR3 is TGTGCCAGCATCAGGGGGACTGAAGCTTTCTTT.

This clone was seen only a few times. The chain uses TRBV7-3 and TRBJ2-1; D gene ambiguous. The V and J ends lost 4 bases and 9 bases respectively, with 10 bases between them. Germline V gene data show CDR1 as SGHTA and CDR2 as FQGTGA. The CDR3 loop spans 12 amino acids. As DNA, the CDR3 is TGTGCCAGCAGCTCGCTTAGCAGTGAGCAGTTCTTC. Its translation: CASSSLSSEQFF.